This T cell receptor (beta chain) derives from a study of cytomegalovirus exposure and HLA in healthy donors. There are a few counts of this clone. The antigen remains unidentified. Other DNA sequences from this sample encode an identical CDR3 as well. In the PCR, 60 Vbeta and 13 Jbeta primers were used. Sequencing used immunoSEQ multiplex PCR; TCRdb keeps in-frame clones, though not all of them. The table lists 100,000 to 150,000 clones, 70% to 80% of them singletons. Per germline, CDR1 MNHEY and CDR2 SMNVEV (reference sequence). The CDR3 is 16 amino acids. V lost 5 bases and J lost 1; bases outside the gene matches: 8. General observations from the study: TCR beta chain V- and J-gene trimming was linked, in a later analysis, to a missense variant in DCLRE1C. A later analysis found TCR association rates differed by HLA locus, highest for DRB1 and lowest for HLA-C. The presence/absence work took it that sequencing depth was about the same across donors.

The sequenced sample consisted of PBMCs. The chain carries TRBV27 and TRBJ1-2; TRBD1 aligns across 9 bases. This receptor was taken from a middle-aged man in good health and CMV-seropositive. The DNA for the CDR3 is TGTGCCAGCAGTCCGGACAGGGGAGTTATTAACTATGGCTACACCTTC. Translation gives CASSPDRGVINYGYTF.